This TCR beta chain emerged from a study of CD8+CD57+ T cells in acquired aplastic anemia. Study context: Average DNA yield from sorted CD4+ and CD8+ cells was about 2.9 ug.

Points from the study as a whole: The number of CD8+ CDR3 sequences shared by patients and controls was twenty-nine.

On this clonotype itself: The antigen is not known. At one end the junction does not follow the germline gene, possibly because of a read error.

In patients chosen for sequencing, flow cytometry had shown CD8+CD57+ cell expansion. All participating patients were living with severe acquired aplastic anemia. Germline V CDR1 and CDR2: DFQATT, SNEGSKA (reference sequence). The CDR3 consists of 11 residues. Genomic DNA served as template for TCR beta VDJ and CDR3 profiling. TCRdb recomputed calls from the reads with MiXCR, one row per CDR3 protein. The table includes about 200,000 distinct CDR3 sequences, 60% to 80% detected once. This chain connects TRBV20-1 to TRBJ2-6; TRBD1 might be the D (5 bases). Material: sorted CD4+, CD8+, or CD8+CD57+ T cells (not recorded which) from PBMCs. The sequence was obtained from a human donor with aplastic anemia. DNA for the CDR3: TGCAGTGCTAGTGTGGGGCCCACTGAAGCTTTC. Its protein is CSASVGPTEAF.